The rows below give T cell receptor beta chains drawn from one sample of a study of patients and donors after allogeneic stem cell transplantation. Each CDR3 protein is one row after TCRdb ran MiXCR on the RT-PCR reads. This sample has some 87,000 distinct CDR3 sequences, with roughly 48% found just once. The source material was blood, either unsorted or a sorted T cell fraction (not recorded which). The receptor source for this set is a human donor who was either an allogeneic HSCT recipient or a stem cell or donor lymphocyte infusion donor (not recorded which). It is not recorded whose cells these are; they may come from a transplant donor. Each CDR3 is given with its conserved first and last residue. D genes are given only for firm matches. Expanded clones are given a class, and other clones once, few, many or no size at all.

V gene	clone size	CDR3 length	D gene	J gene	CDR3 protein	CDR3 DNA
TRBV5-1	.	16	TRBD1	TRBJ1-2	CASSGSTGGENYGYTF	TGCGCCAGCAGCGGGAGTACAGGGGGCGAGAACTATGGCTACACCTTC
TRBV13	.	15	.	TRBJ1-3	CASSLIWESGNTIYF	TGTGCCAGCAGCTTGATTTGGGAATCTGGAAACACCATATATTTT
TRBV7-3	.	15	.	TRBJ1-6	CASSARQTTNSPLHF	TGTGCCAGCAGCGCGAGACAGACAACAAATTCACCCCTCCACTTT
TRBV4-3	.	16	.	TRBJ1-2	CASSQDLGGAIYGYTF	TGCGCCAGCAGCCAAGATCTGGGGGGCGCGATCTATGGCTACACCTTC
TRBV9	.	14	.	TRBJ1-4	CASSAEAYNEKLFF	TGTGCCAGCAGCGCTGAGGCCTATAATGAAAAACTGTTTTTT
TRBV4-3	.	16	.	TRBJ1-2	CASSQDRGGANYGYTF	TGCGCCAGCAGCCAAGATCGCGGGGGAGCTAACTATGGCTACACCTTC
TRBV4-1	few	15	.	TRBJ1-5	CASSQGTEINQPQHF	TGCGCCAGCAGCCAAGGGACAGAAATAAATCAGCCCCAGCATTTT
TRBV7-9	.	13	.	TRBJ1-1	CASSLDSNTEAFF	TGTGCCAGCAGCTTAGATTCGAACACTGAAGCTTTCTTT
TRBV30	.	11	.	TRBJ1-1	CAWSPGPEAFF	TGTGCCTGGAGCCCGGGGCCTGAAGCTTTCTTT
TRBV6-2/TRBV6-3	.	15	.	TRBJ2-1	CASTPWVGGWGEQFF	TGTGCCAGCACCCCCTGGGTAGGGGGTTGGGGTGAGCAGTTCTTC
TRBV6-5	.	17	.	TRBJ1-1	CASSYSIHPTRATEAFF	TGTGCCAGCAGTTACTCGATTCACCCTACCCGGGCCACTGAAGCTTTCTTT
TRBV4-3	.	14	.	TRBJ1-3	CASRHLGSGNTIYF	TGCGCCAGCAGGCATTTGGGATCGGGAAACACCATATATTTT
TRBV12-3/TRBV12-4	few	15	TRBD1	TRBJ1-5	CASSGAGGGGQPQHF	TGTGCCAGCTCAGGGGCAGGGGGCGGAGGTCAGCCCCAGCATTTT
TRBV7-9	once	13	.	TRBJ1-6	CASSLDPSAPLHF	TGTGCCAGCAGCTTAGATCCGTCGGCACCCCTCCACTTT
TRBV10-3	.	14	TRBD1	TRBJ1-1	CAIQGEVVGTEAFF	TGTGCCATCCAGGGGGAAGTAGTAGGGACTGAAGCTTTCTTT
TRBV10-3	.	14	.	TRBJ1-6	CAISPQSDNSPLHF	TGTGCCATCAGCCCACAGAGTGATAATTCACCCCTCCACTTT
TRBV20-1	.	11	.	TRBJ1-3	CSANSGNTTYF	TGCAGTGCTAACTCTGGAAACACCACATATTTT
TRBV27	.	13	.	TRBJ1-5	CASSDSSNQPQHF	TGTGCCAGCAGCGACAGTAGCAATCAGCCCCAGCATTTT
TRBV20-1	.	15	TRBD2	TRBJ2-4	CSARGLDAAKNIQYF	TGCAGTGCTAGGGGACTAGACGCAGCCAAAAACATTCAGTACTTC
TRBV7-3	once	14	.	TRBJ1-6	CASSLRDGHSPLHF	TGTGCCAGCAGCTTACGGGACGGCCATTCACCCCTCCACTTT
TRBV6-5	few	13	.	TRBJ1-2	CASSSPLAGGYTF	TGTGCCAGCAGTTCTCCTCTGGCGGGTGGCTACACCTTC
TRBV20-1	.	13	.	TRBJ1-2	CSARVAGGNGYTF	TGCAGTGCTAGAGTCGCGGGAGGGAATGGCTACACCTTC
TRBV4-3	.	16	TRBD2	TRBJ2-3	CASSQVLAGGSDTQYF	TGCGCCAGCAGCCAAGTGCTAGCGGGAGGATCAGATACGCAGTATTTT
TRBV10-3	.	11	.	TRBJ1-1	CAISARTEAFF	TGTGCCATCAGTGCCAGAACTGAAGCTTTCTTT
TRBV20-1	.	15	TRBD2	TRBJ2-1	CSARGLADSYNEQFF	TGCAGTGCTAGGGGACTAGCGGATTCCTACAATGAGCAGTTCTTC
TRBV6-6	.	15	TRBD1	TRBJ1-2	CASSYPDRGGPHYTF	TGTGCCAGCAGTTACCCAGACAGGGGGGGCCCTCACTACACCTTC
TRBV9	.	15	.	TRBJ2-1	CASSVGSNSYNEQFF	TGTGCCAGCAGCGTAGGAAGCAACTCCTACAATGAGCAGTTCTTC
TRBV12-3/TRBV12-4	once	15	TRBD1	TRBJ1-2	CASSPRDRGPYGYTF	TGTGCCAGCAGTCCCCGGGACAGGGGCCCCTATGGCTACACCTTC
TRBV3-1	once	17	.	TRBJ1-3	CASSQEGGTGSGNTIYF	TGTGCCAGCAGCCAAGAAGGTGGGACTGGCTCTGGAAACACCATATATTTT
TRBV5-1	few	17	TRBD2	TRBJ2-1	CASSLSLADISYNEQFF	TGCGCCAGCAGCTTGTCGCTAGCGGACATCTCCTACAATGAGCAGTTCTTC
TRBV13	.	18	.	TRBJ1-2	CASSPYSRVGRRPYGYTF	TGTGCCAGCAGCCCCTATAGCCGGGTCGGCAGGCGACCCTATGGCTACACCTTC
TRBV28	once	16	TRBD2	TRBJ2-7	CASTQTSGRPSYEQYF	TGTGCCAGCACCCAAACTAGCGGGAGGCCCTCCTACGAGCAGTACTTC
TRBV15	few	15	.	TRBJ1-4	CATSRPPGNNEKLFF	TGTGCCACCAGCAGGCCGCCGGGAAACAATGAAAAACTGTTTTTT
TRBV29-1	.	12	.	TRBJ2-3	CSVDGVTDTQYF	TGCAGCGTGGATGGGGTCACAGATACGCAGTATTTT
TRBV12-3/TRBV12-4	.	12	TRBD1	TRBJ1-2	CASSAGGYGYTF	TGTGCCAGCTCTGCAGGGGGCTATGGCTACACCTTC
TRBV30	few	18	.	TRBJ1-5	CAWSPQGFRMDSNQPQHF	TGTGCCTGGAGTCCACAGGGTTTCAGGATGGATAGCAATCAGCCCCAGCATTTT
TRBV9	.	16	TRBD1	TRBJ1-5	CASSVEGAVSNQPQHF	TGTGCCAGCAGCGTAGAGGGGGCGGTAAGCAATCAGCCCCAGCATTTT
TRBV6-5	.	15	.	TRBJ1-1	CASSPPQSLNTEAFF	TGTGCCAGCAGCCCCCCCCAGTCATTGAACACTGAAGCTTTCTTT
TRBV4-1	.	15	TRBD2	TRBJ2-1	CASSPGTSGYNEQFF	TGCGCCAGCAGCCCCGGGACTAGCGGTTACAATGAGCAGTTCTTC
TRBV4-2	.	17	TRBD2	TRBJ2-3	CASSQAGGLKRTDTQYF	TGTGCCAGCAGCCAAGCGGGAGGTCTAAAGAGGACAGATACGCAGTATTTT
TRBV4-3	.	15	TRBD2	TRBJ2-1	CASRTLAGKANEQFF	TGCGCCAGCAGGACCCTAGCGGGGAAAGCAAATGAGCAGTTCTTC
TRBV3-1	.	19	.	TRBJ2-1	CASSLHRGLGGGTYNEQFF	TGTGCCAGCAGCTTACACCGCGGACTAGGGGGGGGAACCTACAATGAGCAGTTCTTC
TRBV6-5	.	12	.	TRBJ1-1	CASSSKSERTFF	TGTGCCAGCAGTTCTAAGTCCGAGCGGACTTTCTTT
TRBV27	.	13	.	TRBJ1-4	CASSPLSNEKLFF	TGTGCCAGCAGTCCACTAAGTAATGAAAAACTGTTTTTT
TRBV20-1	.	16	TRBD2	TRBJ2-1	CSATLYPSGRPNEQFF	TGCAGTGCTACCCTTTACCCTAGCGGGAGGCCCAATGAGCAGTTCTTC
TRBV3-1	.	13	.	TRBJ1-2	CASSPGTTHGYTF	TGTGCCAGCAGCCCCGGGACAACACATGGCTACACCTTC
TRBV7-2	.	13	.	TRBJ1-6	CASSLGWNSPLHF	TGTGCCAGCAGCCTGGGTTGGAATTCACCCCTCCACTTT
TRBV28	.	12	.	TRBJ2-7	CATGGPTYEQYF	TGTGCCACCGGGGGACCAACCTACGAGCAGTACTTC
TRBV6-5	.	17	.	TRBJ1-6	CASSFQGVSSYNSPLHF	TGTGCCAGCAGTTTTCAAGGGGTCAGCTCCTATAATTCACCCCTCCACTTT
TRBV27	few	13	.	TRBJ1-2	CASSRSTDYGYTF	TGTGCCAGCAGTAGGTCAACAGACTATGGCTACACCTTC
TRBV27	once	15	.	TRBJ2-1	CASSFRGIAYNEQFF	TGTGCCAGCAGTTTCCGCGGGATAGCTTACAATGAGCAGTTCTTC
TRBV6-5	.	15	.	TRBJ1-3	CASSEQIYSGNTIYF	TGTGCCAGCAGCGAACAGATTTACTCTGGAAACACCATATATTTT
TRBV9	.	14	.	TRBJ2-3	CASSATGRTDTQYF	TGTGCCAGCAGCGCCACTGGGAGGACAGATACGCAGTATTTT